The 23 T cell receptor beta chains presented below share a single source sample, sequenced in a study of T cell responses to AZD1222 COVID-19 vaccine. Libraries were prepared by immunoSEQ multiplex PCR; TCRdb keeps only in-frame clonotypes and omits some of them. The sample consists of about 120,000 clones, around 84% of them appearing once. Sample: peripheral blood, taken on day 0 of AZD1222 vaccination. All receptors derive from an adult in good health.

The CDR3, as DNA: TGTGCCAGTAGTATAGATATACAGTCCGGCGATAATGAGCAGTTCTTC. Its translation: CASSIDIQSGDNEQFF. The gene calls are TRBV19 and TRBJ2-1; D is ambiguous. CDR1 is LNHDA, CDR2 SQIVND, per germline (reference sequence). The CDR3 has 16 amino acids. V lost 0 bases, J lost 7 bases, and 16 bases lay in between.

The rearrangement uses TRBV2 and TRBJ1-2; D uncertain. Trimming took 1 base from V and 8 from J, leaving 14 bases between them. Germline loops: CDR1 SNHLY, CDR2 FYNNEI. The CDR3 loop spans 14 amino acids. CDR3 amino acids: CASSEEPGPLGYTF. The CDR3 DNA follows: TGTGCCAGCAGTGAAGAGCCCGGGCCTCTGGGCTACACCTTC.

CDR3 protein: CASGTRTGGRGTEAFF. The CDR3 DNA is TGTGCCAGCGGAACACGGACAGGGGGCAGGGGGACTGAAGCTTTCTTT. The chain couples TRBV7-8 to TRBJ1-1, with 11 bases fitting TRBD1. V lost 8 bases, J lost 5 bases, and 13 bases stayed unmatched. Germline-derived CDR1 and CDR2 are SGHVS and FQNEAQ. The length of the CDR3 is 16 residues.

V usage is TRBV9 and J usage is TRBJ1-5, with D hard to call. Trimming took 0 bases from V and 7 from J, leaving 8 bases between them. The length of the CDR3 is 13 residues. Germline lookup yields CDR1 SGDLS and CDR2 YYNGEE. CDR3 sequence (DNA): TGTGCCAGCAGCGTAGCGGCGGGCCAGCCCCAGCATTTT. It codes for CASSVAAGQPQHF.

The chain recombines TRBV7-9 with TRBJ1-2, with TRBD1 matching over 9 bases. V lost 5 bases and J lost 5; bases outside the gene matches: 6. The CDR3 totals 14 residues. The germline V gene has CDR1 SEHNR and CDR2 FQNEAQ (reference sequence). The CDR3 region is CASSPGQGGYGYTF. CDR3 sequence (DNA): TGTGCCAGCAGCCCGGGACAGGGAGGGTATGGCTACACCTTC. The variable domain in full, completed from reference TRBV7-9 and TRBJ1-2, reads DTGVSQNPRHKITKRGQNVTFRCDPISEHNRLYWYRQTLGQGPEFLTYFQNEAQLEKSRLLSDRFSAERPKGSFSTLEIQRTEQGDSAMYLCASSPGQGGYGYTFGSGTRLTVV.

The genes are TRBV10-1 and TRBJ2-3; tentatively, D is TRBD2 (6 bases). Germline values: CDR1 WNHNN, CDR2 SYGVQD (reference sequence). The germline V and J ends were trimmed by 6 bases and 0 bases, with 10 bases remaining between them. The CDR3 consists of 14 residues. CDR3 in DNA: TGCGCCAGCAGGCGGGACCGCAGCACAGATACGCAGTATTTT. Residues: CASRRDRSTDTQYF.

The DNA of the CDR3 is TGTGCCAGCAGTGAAGTCGTGGGGAGGCATCAGCCCCAGCATTTT. Its protein is CASSEVVGRHQPQHF. J is TRBJ1-5 and V is TRBV6-1, with D uncertain. The germline V gene encodes CDR1 MNHNS and CDR2 SASEGT. This CDR3 spans 15 amino acids. Trimming took off 1 base at V and 5 bases at J, with 12 bases between the two ends.

J is TRBJ1-3 and V is TRBV18; the D is unclear. CDR1 is KGHSH and CDR2 is LQKENI in the germline V gene. This CDR3 is built from 15 residues. The V and J ends lost 3 bases and 0 bases respectively, with 9 bases between them. The CDR3 DNA follows: TGTGCCAGCTCACCCTACAGCAACTCTGGAAACACCATATATTTT. The encoded protein is CASSPYSNSGNTIYF. The full variable domain, in which reference TRBV18 and TRBJ1-3 provide the parts outside the CDR3, is NAGVMQNPRHLVRRRGQEARLRCSPMKGHSHVYWYRQLPEEGLKFMVYLQKENIIDESGMPKERFSAEFPKEGPSILRIQQVVRGDSAAYFCASSPYSNSGNTIYFGEGSWLTVV.

This clone was observed a single time. This chain connects TRBV18 to TRBJ2-3, with a weak D call TRBD2 (5 bases). V was trimmed by 6 bases and J by 14 bases, leaving 24 bases between them. In germline, CDR1 is KGHSH, CDR2 LQKENI. CDR3 length: 14 residues. For the CDR3, the DNA is TGTGCCAGCTCTCCCACGGAGGTTTCTCACACCCGGTATTTT. Residues: CASSPTEVSHTRYF. The full variable domain, rest sourced from reference TRBV18 and TRBJ2-3, is NAGVMQNPRHLVRRRGQEARLRCSPMKGHSHVYWYRQLPEEGLKFMVYLQKENIIDESGMPKERFSAEFPKEGPSILRIQQVVRGDSAAYFCASSPTEVSHTRYFGPGTRLTVL.

This clone was found a few times. The genes are TRBV9 and TRBJ2-1; a weak D match, TRBD1 (6 bases). Trimming cost V 4 bases and J 4 bases, with 24 bases left between them. Germline V CDR1 and CDR2: SGDLS, YYNGEE. The CDR3 covers 18 residues. CDR3 nucleotide sequence: TGTGCCAGCAGCTCAGGGGTTACAGGGTCATCCCCGTACAATGAGCAGTTCTTC. Translated: CASSSGVTGSSPYNEQFF.

This clone has a single count. The chain couples TRBV11-1 to TRBJ2-7; D tentatively reads TRBD1 or TRBD2 (5 bases each). Deletions cut 1 base from V and 0 bases from J, with 7 bases between. CDR1 is SGHAT, CDR2 FQDESV, per germline (reference sequence). There are 14 residues in the CDR3. DNA for the CDR3: TGTGCCAGCAGCTTAGGGGGGACCTCCTACGAGCAGTACTTC. It codes for CASSLGGTSYEQYF.

This chain uses TRBV2 with TRBJ2-2, with a tentative D call TRBD2 (5 bases). The germline V and J ends were trimmed by 7 bases and 4 bases, with 13 bases remaining between them. The CDR3 runs to 14 residues. The germline CDR1 and CDR2 sequences are SNHLY and FYNNEI. The CDR3 here is CASNWESGTGELFF. CDR3 nucleotides: TGTGCCAGCAATTGGGAGTCAGGCACCGGGGAGCTGTTTTTT.

This chain connects TRBV30 to TRBJ2-5; 8 bases are shared with TRBD1. The CDR3 loop spans 15 amino acids. Germline V gene sequence: CDR1 GTSNPN, CDR2 SVGIG (reference sequence). Trimming cost V 3 bases and J 4 bases; bases outside gene matches: 10. As DNA, the CDR3 is TGTGCCTGGAGGGCCGGGCAGGGGGCGAGAGAGACCCAGTACTTC. Its translation: CAWRAGQGARETQYF.

The V gene is TRBV7-6, the J gene TRBJ1-4; D might be TRBD1 (5 bases). Trimming stripped 2 bases from V and 4 bases from J, with 8 bases between. In germline, CDR1 is SGHVS, CDR2 FNYEAQ. The CDR3 totals 14 residues. This chain's CDR3 is CASSLRGGNEKLFF. CDR3 bases: TGTGCCAGCAGCTTAAGGGGAGGTAATGAAAAACTGTTTTTT.

This chain connects TRBV6-6 to TRBJ1-2; TRBD1 matches 7 bases. The germline V gene has CDR1 MNHNY and CDR2 SVGAGI (reference sequence). This CDR3 spans 14 amino acids. With V trimmed by 6 bases and J by 3 bases, 7 bases remained unmatched. In DNA form, the CDR3 reads TGTGCCAGCAGCCGAGACGACAGGGACTATGGCTACACCTTC. Amino acid sequence: CASSRDDRDYGYTF.

The chain recombines TRBV11-2 with TRBJ1-2, with D uncertain. CDR3 length: 13 amino acids. Germline V gene lookup returns CDR1 SGHAT and CDR2 FQNNGV. V shed 0 bases and J shed 6 bases, with 8 bases lying between them. CDR3 sequence (DNA): TGTGCCAGCAGCTTAGATAAGGGTCATGGCTACACCTTC. Its translation: CASSLDKGHGYTF.

This clone has a handful of counts. The rearrangement joins TRBV7-9 to TRBJ1-3, with TRBD1 identical over 9 bases. The CDR3 contains 15 residues. Trimming cost V 5 bases and J 5 bases; bases outside gene matches: 7. CDR1 is SEHNR and CDR2 is FQNEAQ in the germline V gene (reference sequence). CDR3 region: CASSPGGTGRNTIYF. In nucleotides, the CDR3 is TGTGCCAGCAGCCCAGGCGGGACAGGGAGAAACACCATATATTTT.

This clone was picked up a small number of times. The chain employs TRBV19 and TRBJ1-1; 10 positions match TRBD1. CDR3 size: 14 residues. Germline V gene sequence: CDR1 LNHDA, CDR2 SQIVND (reference sequence). Trimming took 5 bases from V and 6 from J; bases not matched to a gene: 6. The CDR3 loop reads CASSHRDRGAEAFF. CDR3 DNA sequence: TGTGCCAGTAGTCACAGGGACAGGGGAGCTGAAGCTTTCTTT.

Note on this clone: The junction and the germline gene differ at one end; a read error may be behind it. The J gene is TRBJ1-1, the V gene TRBV11-2, with 7 nucleotides matching TRBD1. This CDR3 is 16 amino acids long. Germline lookup yields CDR1 SGHAT and CDR2 FQNNGV. DNA of the CDR3: TGTGCCAGCAGCCCCCTATTTGGGACAGCGAACACTGAAACTTTCTTT. Translation gives CASSPLFGTANTETFF.

A word on this clone: Other DNA sequences in the same sample also yield this CDR3. The genes are TRBV28 and TRBJ1-2, with D possibly matching TRBD1 (5 bases). The CDR3 runs 12 residues. Germline V lookup: CDR1 MDHEN, CDR2 SYDVKM. Trimming took off 2 bases at V and 5 bases at J, with 6 bases between the two ends. The CDR3, as DNA: TGTGCCAGCAGTTTAGAGGGGTATGGCTACACCTTC. It translates to CASSLEGYGYTF.

J is TRBJ1-1 and V is TRBV12-3 or TRBV12-4, with D unclear. The CDR3 has 12 amino acids. The V gene lost 3 bases and the J gene lost 7 bases, with 9 bases spanning the gap. The CDR3 DNA is TGTGCCAGCAGTTTGAGGCCTGTTGAAGCTTTCTTT. Protein sequence: CASSLRPVEAFF.

The chain uses TRBV6-4 and TRBJ2-5; either TRBD1 or TRBD2 may fit D (6 bases each). The germline V and J ends were trimmed by 3 bases and 4 bases, with 12 bases remaining between them. The CDR3 spans 14 residues. In germline, CDR1 is MRHNA, CDR2 SNTAGT. The CDR3 DNA reads TGTGCCAGCAGTGAATCCGGGGGCTCAGAGACCCAGTACTTC. This codes for CASSESGGSETQYF.

The gene calls are TRBV5-4 and TRBJ2-2; D may be TRBD1 (7 bases). This CDR3 is built from 16 residues. The ends were cut back, 5 bases at V and 5 bases at J, with 19 bases in the middle. Per the germline V gene, CDR1 is SGHNT and CDR2 is YYREEE (reference sequence). CDR3 residues: CASRERTGAGTGELFF. CDR3 in DNA: TGTGCCAGCAGGGAAAGAACAGGGGCGGGGACCGGGGAGCTGTTTTTT.